This TCR beta chain was recovered during a study of patients and donors after allogeneic stem cell transplantation. MiXCR, applied by TCRdb to the RT-PCR reads, yields one record per CDR3 protein. Of some 960,000 distinct CDR3 sequences in the sample, over 15% were seen once. With V trimmed by 2 bases and J by 3 bases, 10 bases remained unmatched. Germline CDR1 and CDR2: SEHNR and FQNEAQ (reference sequence). The CDR3 consists of 17 residues. The sequenced sample was blood, either unsorted or a sorted T cell fraction (not recorded which). This sequence joins TRBV7-9 and TRBJ2-1; 7 bases agree with TRBD2. This receptor was taken from a human donor who was either an allogeneic HSCT recipient or a stem cell or donor lymphocyte infusion donor (not recorded which). It is not recorded whose cells these are; they may come from a transplant donor. CDR3 in amino acids: CASSLPKSGVLYNEQFF. Here the CDR3 DNA reads TGTGCCAGCAGCTTACCCAAGAGCGGGGTTCTCTACAATGAGCAGTTCTTC.